The 16 T cell receptor beta chains in this list originate from one sample, sequenced in a study of cytomegalovirus exposure and HLA in healthy donors. Sequencing was performed with immunoSEQ multiplex PCR; in TCRdb, only in-frame clones are kept and a portion is missing. Among about 280,000 clones listed, around 89% were seen once. Input material: PBMCs. These receptors were obtained from a woman aged 18-30 years in good health and CMV-seronegative.

The chain has TRBV18 and TRBJ2-3; D possibly corresponds to TRBD2 (6 bases). Trimming removed 3 bases at V and 0 bases at J, with 10 bases between. The CDR3 is made up of 15 amino acids. Germline CDR1 reads KGHSH; CDR2 reads LQKENI. CDR3 sequence reads: CASSPKGTSTDTQYF. The CDR3 nucleotides are TGTGCCAGCTCACCTAAGGGGACTAGCACAGATACGCAGTATTTT.

This chain joins TRBV4-1 and TRBJ2-5, with a possible D match to TRBD2 (6 bases). Germline assignment: CDR1 MGHRA and CDR2 YSYEKL. V was shortened by 3 bases and J by 4 bases, with 12 bases between the two germline ends. The CDR3 consists of 14 residues. In nucleotides, the CDR3 is TGCGCCAGCAGCCAGACTAGTTTGGCAGAGACCCAGTACTTC. This translates into CASSQTSLAETQYF.

V is TRBV27 and J is TRBJ2-7; 7 bases fit TRBD1. This CDR3 spans 15 amino acids. The J segment lost 2 bases and the V segment lost 5 bases, leaving 9 bases of the junction unmatched. Per the germline V gene, CDR1 is MNHEY and CDR2 is SMNVEV (reference sequence). The CDR3 region is CASSLQGTYTYEQYF. The DNA of the CDR3 is TGTGCCAGCAGTCTACAGGGGACATATACCTACGAGCAGTACTTC.

The chain employs TRBV4-1 and TRBJ2-1; D might be TRBD2 (6 bases). Trimming left V 1 base short and J 8 bases short, with 15 bases between. The CDR3 has 15 amino acids. Per germline, CDR1 MGHRA and CDR2 YSYEKL. CDR3 bases: TGCGCCAGCAGCCAAGGACTAGTGGGGGAAGATGAGCAGTTCTTC. Residues: CASSQGLVGEDEQFF.

This chain uses TRBV28 with TRBJ2-1; 8 bases agree with TRBD2. Germline values: CDR1 MDHEN, CDR2 SYDVKM. With V trimmed by 2 bases and J by 9 bases, 15 bases remained unmatched. CDR3 length: 17 amino acids. The CDR3 region has the DNA TGTGCCAGCAGTTTACCCCGCCCGGGACTAGAGATGAGTGAGCAGTTCTTC. It translates to CASSLPRPGLEMSEQFF.

V and J are TRBV9 and TRBJ2-1; D is perhaps TRBD1 (6 bases). Per the germline V gene, CDR1 is SGDLS and CDR2 is YYNGEE. V was pared by 0 bases and J by 7 bases, with 17 bases between. The CDR3 runs 16 residues. The CDR3 loop is CASSVDVGPRGNEQFF. The CDR3 DNA follows: TGTGCCAGCAGCGTAGATGTCGGGCCGAGGGGGAATGAGCAGTTCTTC.

The V call is TRBV4-2, the J call TRBJ2-7; TRBD1 aligns across 7 bases. The germline CDR1 and CDR2 sequences are LGHNA and YNFKEQ. Trimming at V came to 1 base and at J to 2 bases, leaving 5 bases not matched to a gene. The CDR3 extends over 15 amino acids. The CDR3 nucleotides read TGTGCCAGCAGCCAAGCTAATCAGGGGGCCTACGAGCAGTACTTC. It specifies CASSQANQGAYEQYF.

This clone showed up just a few times. The J gene is TRBJ1-4, the V gene TRBV18; D not certain. Trimming took off 3 bases at V and 5 bases at J, with 16 bases between the two ends. Germline lookup yields CDR1 KGHSH and CDR2 LQKENI. There are 16 residues in the CDR3. This CDR3 reads CASSPDWTALNEKLFF. The CDR3 DNA is TGTGCCAGCTCACCGGACTGGACGGCTCTGAATGAAAAACTGTTTTTT. Combining the CDR3 with reference TRBV18 and TRBJ1-4 gives the whole variable domain NAGVMQNPRHLVRRRGQEARLRCSPMKGHSHVYWYRQLPEEGLKFMVYLQKENIIDESGMPKERFSAEFPKEGPSILRIQQVVRGDSAAYFCASSPDWTALNEKLFFGSGTQLSVL.

In its sample, this clone was seen once. This sequence joins TRBV7-6 and TRBJ2-5; D possibly corresponds to TRBD2 (5 bases). The V end lost 4 bases, the J end lost 4 bases, and 7 bases lay between the germline ends. The CDR3 has 12 amino acids. Germline lookup yields CDR1 SGHVS and CDR2 FNYEAQ. CDR3 nucleotide sequence: TGTGCCAGCAGCTCCGCGGGAGAGACCCAGTACTTC. Protein: CASSSAGETQYF.

The V gene is TRBV15, the J gene TRBJ2-7; 10 bases fit TRBD2. Per the germline V gene, CDR1 is LNHNV and CDR2 is YYDKDF (reference sequence). This CDR3 has 15 residues. The V gene end was trimmed by 2 bases and the J gene end by 4 bases; junction bases not matched to a gene: 5. The CDR3 sequence: CATSRKREGLYEQYF. The CDR3 DNA is TGTGCCACCAGCAGAAAGCGGGAGGGCCTGTACGAGCAGTACTTC.

V usage is TRBV4-1 and J usage is TRBJ2-7; 7 bases are a match to TRBD2. The CDR3 is 15 residues long. Germline CDR1 MGHRA, CDR2 YSYEKL. J was trimmed by 0 bases and V by 3 bases; bases with no gene match: 5. CDR3: CASSHLAESSYEQYF. CDR3 DNA: TGCGCCAGCAGCCACCTAGCGGAAAGCTCCTACGAGCAGTACTTC.

V is TRBV7-2 and J is TRBJ2-3, with 14 bases fitting TRBD2. CDR1 and CDR2 from the germline V gene are SGHTA and FQGNSA. The CDR3 extends over 16 amino acids. V lost 3 bases and J lost 4; bases outside the gene matches: 3. The CDR3 loop reads CASSLVGLAGADTQYF. The CDR3 nucleotides read TGTGCCAGCAGCTTGGTGGGACTAGCGGGAGCAGATACGCAGTATTTT.

V and J are TRBV2 and TRBJ1-2; 9 nucleotides agree with TRBD1. Germline-derived CDR1 and CDR2 are SNHLY and FYNNEI. CDR3 size: 14 residues. Trimming took 3 bases from V and 8 from J; bases not matched to a gene: 7. In DNA, the CDR3 is TGTGCCAGCAGTGAGGGGGACAGGGCGGGGGGCTACACCTTC. Translated: CASSEGDRAGGYTF.

This chain uses TRBV29-1 with TRBJ1-2; a possible D gene is TRBD1 (6 bases). The CDR3 contains 12 residues. Germline CDR1 is SQVTM and CDR2 is ANQGSEA. The V end lost 6 bases, the J end lost 2 bases, and 10 bases lay between the germline ends. The CDR3 coding sequence is TGCAGCGTCGGACAGAGGAACTATGGCTACACCTTC. Protein sequence: CSVGQRNYGYTF. The full variable domain, in which reference TRBV29-1 and TRBJ1-2 provide the parts outside the CDR3, is SAVISQKPSRDICQRGTSLTIQCQVDSQVTMMFWYRQQPGQSLTLIATANQGSEATYESGFVIDKFPISRPNLTFSTLTVSNMSPEDSSIYLCSVGQRNYGYTFGSGTRLTVV.

This chain connects TRBV25-1 to TRBJ1-1, with 7 positions matching TRBD1. Germline CDR1 MGHDK, CDR2 SYGVNS. Losses at the gene ends were 3 bases for V and 4 bases for J; bases not matched to a gene: 5. This CDR3 is 14 amino acids long. CDR3 residues: CASSEPDRATEAFF. CDR3 DNA sequence: TGTGCCAGCAGTGAGCCAGACAGGGCCACTGAAGCTTTCTTT.

The V call is TRBV28, the J call TRBJ2-1; maybe TRBD1 (5 bases). This CDR3 contains 17 residues. The germline gives CDR1 MDHEN, CDR2 SYDVKM. Between the trimmed V and J ends, which lost 4 bases and 5 bases, there was a span of 21 bases. DNA for the CDR3: TGTGCCAGCAGTTCCCCCCTTGGCAGGGAAGAGGACAATGAGCAGTTCTTC. This encodes CASSSPLGREEDNEQFF.